The text below deals with one TCR beta chain. Antigen specificity is unknown. The libraries were made with immunoSEQ version 4 in survey mode. Method: immunoSEQ multiplex PCR; TCRdb's copy keeps in-frame clones and lacks some. This table has 40,000 or so clones, roughly nine tenths appearing once. V was shortened by 3 bases and J by 1 base, with 15 bases between the two germline ends. This CDR3 has 16 residues. The germline V gene encodes CDR1 SGHRS and CDR2 YFSETQ. The data were taken from a study of persistence of HIV-infected CD4 T cells. This nonspecific control used anti-CD3/anti-CD28 bead stimulation of CD4+ T cells. Responding CD4+ T cells were sorted by upregulation of both CD40 ligand and CD69. For less than 20 hours, CD8-depleted PBMCs received anti-CD28/CD49d costimulation, a CD40-blocking antibody and enfuvirtide.

The V call is TRBV5-1, the J call TRBJ2-3; perhaps TRBD2 as D (6 bases). Sequencing used CD4+ T cells sorted from PBMCs after approximately 19-hour stimulation, obtained from a patient who received antiretroviral therapy. The clonotype was recovered from an adult woman with HIV who was CMV-seropositive. CDR3 nucleotide sequence: TGCGCCAGCAGCTCAACAGGCTGGGGGGGCACAGATACGCAGTATTTT. Translating gives CASSSTGWGGTDTQYF.